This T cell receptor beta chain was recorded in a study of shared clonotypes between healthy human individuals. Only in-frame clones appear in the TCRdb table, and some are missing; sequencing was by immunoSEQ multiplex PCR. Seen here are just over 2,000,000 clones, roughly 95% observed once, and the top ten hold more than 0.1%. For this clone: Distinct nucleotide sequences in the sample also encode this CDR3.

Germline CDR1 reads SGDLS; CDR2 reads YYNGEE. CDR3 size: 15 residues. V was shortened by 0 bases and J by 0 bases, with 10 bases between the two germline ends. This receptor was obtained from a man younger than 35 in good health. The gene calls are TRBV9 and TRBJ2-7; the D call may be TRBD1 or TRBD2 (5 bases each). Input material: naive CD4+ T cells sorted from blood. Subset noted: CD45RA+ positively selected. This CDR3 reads CASSVGGTSSYEQYF. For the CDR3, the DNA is TGTGCCAGCAGCGTAGGTGGGACGTCCTCCTACGAGCAGTACTTC.